Presented here are 31 T cell receptor beta chains from one specimen sequenced in a study of cytomegalovirus exposure and HLA in healthy donors. PCR was performed using 60 Vbeta and 13 Jbeta primers. Clones were read by immunoSEQ multiplex PCR, and TCRdb kept only the in-frame ones, dropping some. The table has about 190,000 clones, 75% to 90% seen once; the top ten hold 1%. Sequencing used PBMCs. Every receptor here comes from a boy aged 2 to 9 in good health and CMV-seronegative.

The V and J genes are TRBV18 and TRBJ1-1; weak D call: TRBD1 (5 bases). Trimming stripped 6 bases from V and 4 bases from J, with 15 bases between. This CDR3 spans 14 amino acids. Looked up from germline, CDR1 is KGHSH and CDR2 is LQKENI. The CDR3 is CASSISRGGTEAFF. The CDR3 DNA sequence: TGTGCCAGCTCCATTTCCCGGGGGGGCACTGAAGCTTTCTTT.

V gene TRBV13 combines with J gene TRBJ2-3; 9 bases match TRBD1. V was pared by 3 bases and J by 2 bases, with 9 bases of the junction left unmatched. Germline V CDR1 and CDR2: PRHDT, FYEKMQ (reference sequence). The CDR3 has 17 amino acids. DNA for the CDR3: TGTGCCAGCAGCTTTTTTCCGACAGGGGGTGTCACAGATACGCAGTATTTT. This sequence encodes CASSFFPTGGVTDTQYF. Combining the CDR3 with reference TRBV13 and TRBJ2-3 gives the whole variable domain AAGVIQSPRHLIKEKRETATLKCYPIPRHDTVYWYQQGPGQDPQFLISFYEKMQSDKGSIPDRFSAQQFSDYHSELNMSSLELGDSALYFCASSFFPTGGVTDTQYFGPGTRLTVL.

This chain joins TRBV6-5 and TRBJ2-5; TRBD2 might be the D (6 bases). This CDR3 spans 12 amino acids. The ends were cut back, 7 bases at V and 13 bases at J, with 19 bases in the middle. Germline values: CDR1 MNHEY, CDR2 SVGAGI. This chain's CDR3 is CASTVAPGDWYF. CDR3 DNA: TGTGCCAGCACCGTCGCACCGGGAGACTGGTACTTC.

This sequence joins TRBV13 and TRBJ2-4, with D maybe TRBD1 (6 bases). V was clipped by 5 bases and J by 0 bases, with 11 bases between them. The length of the CDR3 is 15 residues. Germline V CDR1 and CDR2: PRHDT, FYEKMQ (reference sequence). The chain's CDR3 is CASSPGQLAKNIQYF. In DNA, the CDR3 is TGTGCCAGCAGCCCCGGACAGTTAGCCAAAAACATTCAGTACTTC.

This clone came up a few times. CDR3: CASSLGNGGVYGYTF. Here the CDR3 DNA reads TGTGCCAGCAGCTTAGGAAATGGAGGGGTCTATGGCTACACCTTC. This chain joins TRBV13 and TRBJ1-2, with a tentative D call TRBD1 (5 bases). Germline V CDR1 and CDR2: PRHDT, FYEKMQ (reference sequence). Trimming took off 0 bases at V and 4 bases at J, with 12 bases between the two ends. This CDR3 is built from 15 residues.

This sequence joins TRBV7-3 and TRBJ2-1, with TRBD2 as a possible D gene (5 bases). Germline values: CDR1 SGHTA, CDR2 FQGTGA. The CDR3 consists of 13 residues. V lost 5 bases, J lost 8 bases, and 13 bases lay in between. CDR3 bases: TGTGCCAGCAGCCGGGGAGCAAACTATGAGCAGTTCTTC. Residues: CASSRGANYEQFF.

The chain combines TRBV6-1 with TRBJ2-1; D gene uncertain. The CDR3 has 13 residues. V was pared by 1 base and J by 9 bases, with 10 bases between. From germline, CDR1 is MNHNS and CDR2 SASEGT. CDR3 in amino acids: CASSEGEYGEQFF. The CDR3 region has the DNA TGTGCCAGCAGTGAAGGCGAGTATGGTGAGCAGTTCTTC.

The V gene is TRBV5-5, the J gene TRBJ2-7; the D gene is possibly TRBD1 (7 bases). V lost 0 bases and J lost 2, with 18 bases in between. The CDR3 has 17 residues. CDR1 and CDR2 from the germline V gene are SGHKS and YYEKEE (reference sequence). CDR3 in amino acids: CASSLVSVGRGAYEQYF. CDR3 in DNA: TGTGCCAGCAGCTTGGTTTCTGTAGGCAGGGGGGCCTACGAGCAGTACTTC.

The chain links TRBV29-1 to TRBJ1-2, with no clear D. Trimming left V 5 bases short and J 12 bases short, with 16 bases between. This CDR3 contains 11 residues. Germline-derived CDR1 and CDR2 are SQVTM and ANQGSEA. CDR3 sequence reads: CSVLGGSIDTF. The CDR3 DNA reads as TGCAGCGTTTTGGGAGGGTCAATTGACACCTTC. The entire variable domain, with the rest obtained from reference TRBV29-1 and TRBJ1-2, is as follows: SAVISQKPSRDICQRGTSLTIQCQVDSQVTMMFWYRQQPGQSLTLIATANQGSEATYESGFVIDKFPISRPNLTFSTLTVSNMSPEDSSIYLCSVLGGSIDTFGSGTRLTVV.

The chain employs TRBV14 and TRBJ2-1; tentatively, D is TRBD1 (6 bases). Trimming took 0 bases from V and 8 from J, leaving 14 bases between them. Germline CDR1 is SGHDN and CDR2 is FVKESK. The CDR3 has 15 amino acids. The CDR3 here is CASSQDIGAGDEQFF. DNA of the CDR3: TGTGCCAGCAGCCAAGATATCGGGGCAGGGGATGAGCAGTTCTTC.

The chain is built from TRBV6-1 and TRBJ2-1, with 7 bases matching TRBD1. CDR3 length equals 14 residues. With 10 bases clipped from V and 5 bases from J, the junction kept 11 bases outside the gene matches. Germline values: CDR1 MNHNS, CDR2 SASEGT. Here the CDR3 reads CATLMRGLNNEQFF. Written as DNA, the CDR3 is TGTGCCACCTTGATGAGGGGGCTAAACAATGAGCAGTTCTTC.

This sequence joins TRBV18 and TRBJ2-4, with TRBD2 matching over 10 bases. The CDR3 totals 19 residues. Germline CDR1 and CDR2: KGHSH and LQKENI. Germline trimming cut 3 bases from V and 1 base from J; bases unmatched to any gene: 12. The CDR3 is CASSPERGGGSRAKNIQYF. CDR3 sequence (DNA): TGTGCCAGCTCACCCGAGCGGGGGGGTGGAAGTCGGGCCAAAAACATTCAGTACTTC. The full variable domain, rest sourced from reference TRBV18 and TRBJ2-4, is NAGVMQNPRHLVRRRGQEARLRCSPMKGHSHVYWYRQLPEEGLKFMVYLQKENIIDESGMPKERFSAEFPKEGPSILRIQQVVRGDSAAYFCASSPERGGGSRAKNIQYFGAGTRLSVL.

The V and J genes are TRBV28 and TRBJ1-2, with 7 bases fitting TRBD1. In germline, CDR1 is MDHEN, CDR2 SYDVKM. J lost 5 bases, V lost 4 bases, and 7 bases had no gene match. This CDR3 contains 14 residues. Written as DNA, the CDR3 is TGTGCCAGCAGTTGGAAGGGACAGATGTATGGCTACACCTTC. It translates to CASSWKGQMYGYTF.

The chain combines TRBV5-3 with TRBJ2-5, with TRBD2 matching 9 bases. TRBV5-3 is reported as an ORF; its role is uncertain. Trimming at V came to 0 bases and at J to 6 bases, leaving 12 bases not matched to a gene. The CDR3 length is 17 residues. CDR3 protein: CARSLAGGRGGPKTQYF. CDR3 sequence (DNA): TGTGCCAGAAGCTTGGCAGGAGGGCGGGGGGGCCCGAAGACCCAGTACTTC.

This chain joins TRBV28 and TRBJ2-7; D not certain. Germline CDR1 MDHEN, CDR2 SYDVKM. V shed 3 bases and J shed 8 bases, with 11 bases lying between them. The CDR3 loop spans 12 amino acids. The CDR3 region is CASSLLASKQYF. CDR3 bases: TGTGCCAGCAGTTTGTTGGCTTCCAAGCAGTACTTC.

V usage is TRBV6-1 and J usage is TRBJ1-1; a weak D match, TRBD1 (5 bases). Germline V gene sequence: CDR1 MNHNS, CDR2 SASEGT. The CDR3 loop spans 12 amino acids. V lost 5 bases and J lost 8, with 12 bases in between. CDR3: CASSWRGEEAFF. The CDR3, as DNA: TGTGCCAGCAGTTGGAGGGGCGAAGAAGCTTTCTTT.

This chain links TRBV10-3 with TRBJ1-2, with 7 positions matching TRBD1. The CDR3 is 13 amino acids. The trim removed 4 bases at V and 8 bases at J, leaving 7 bases unmatched. From germline, CDR1 is ENHRY and CDR2 SYGVKD. The CDR3 reads CAISAQQGSGYTF. The CDR3, as DNA: TGTGCCATCAGTGCCCAACAGGGGAGCGGCTACACCTTC.

The rearrangement uses TRBV10-3 and TRBJ2-2, with D unclear. The germline gives CDR1 ENHRY, CDR2 SYGVKD. Trimming left V 2 bases short and J 5 bases short, with 6 bases between. The CDR3 runs to 13 residues. The CDR3 sequence: CAISERVTGELFF. CDR3 in DNA: TGTGCCATCAGTGAGAGAGTTACCGGGGAGCTGTTTTTT.

CDR3 loop: CASSPRTLASSTGELFF. CDR3 bases: TGTGCCAGCAGCCCCCGGACTCTCGCCTCGAGCACCGGGGAGCTGTTTTTT. The chain is built from TRBV7-6 and TRBJ2-2; maybe TRBD2 (5 bases). Looked up from germline, CDR1 is SGHVS and CDR2 is FNYEAQ. The CDR3 is 17 amino acids. Trimming took off 5 bases at V and 4 bases at J, with 20 bases between the two ends.

The chain employs TRBV4-2 and TRBJ2-5, with 13 positions matching TRBD2. This CDR3 has 16 residues. V dropped 4 bases and J dropped 4; count of bases not matched to a gene: 6. CDR1 and CDR2 (germline): LGHNA, YNFKEQ. CDR3 amino acids: CASSPTSGRARETQYF. In nucleotides, the CDR3 is TGTGCCAGCAGCCCCACTAGCGGGAGGGCCAGAGAGACCCAGTACTTC.

V usage is TRBV5-6 and J usage is TRBJ1-1; 9 bases line up with TRBD1. Germline assignment: CDR1 SGHDT and CDR2 YYEEEE. Trimming removed 3 bases from V and 6 bases from J; junction bases left unmatched: 6. CDR3 length equals 14 residues. DNA for the CDR3: TGTGCCAGCAGCTACAGGGGGCGCGGGGCTGAAGCTTTCTTT. Translating it yields CASSYRGRGAEAFF. Full variable domain (rest looked up from reference TRBV5-6 and TRBJ1-1): DAGVTQSPTHLIKTRGQQVTLRCSPKSGHDTVSWYQQALGQGPQFIFQYYEEEERQRGNFPDRFSGHQFPNYSSELNVNALLLGDSALYLCASSYRGRGAEAFFGQGTRLTVV.

The J gene is TRBJ2-3, the V gene TRBV14; D is ambiguous. Germline loops: CDR1 SGHDN, CDR2 FVKESK. V was trimmed by 0 bases and J by 0 bases, leaving 10 bases between them. The CDR3 totals 16 residues. DNA of the CDR3: TGTGCCAGCAGCCAAGATACGGGTTTCAGCACAGATACGCAGTATTTT. Protein sequence: CASSQDTGFSTDTQYF.

The chain carries TRBV7-3 and TRBJ2-1; 10 bases match TRBD2. V was clipped by 5 bases and J by 0 bases; unmatched bases: 10. Germline CDR1 SGHTA, CDR2 FQGTGA. The CDR3 contains 18 residues. Here the CDR3 reads CASSAGILAGVSYNEQFF. As DNA, the CDR3 is TGTGCCAGCAGCGCGGGGATCCTAGCGGGAGTCTCCTACAATGAGCAGTTCTTC.

Written as DNA, the CDR3 is TGTGCCAGCAGTTACTCCTCAGGGGGTGGGTATGGCTACACCTTC. Its translation: CASSYSSGGGYGYTF. The chain recombines TRBV6-5 with TRBJ1-2, with 7 bases fitting TRBD1. This CDR3 is built from 15 residues. Germline V lookup: CDR1 MNHEY, CDR2 SVGAGI. Trimming took 0 bases from V and 5 from J; bases not matched to a gene: 6.

The V and J genes are TRBV6-5 and TRBJ2-3, with no clear D. The germline V gene has CDR1 MNHEY and CDR2 SVGAGI. The CDR3 is 15 residues long. V lost 2 bases, J lost 1 base, and 10 bases lay in between. The CDR3 is CASSYGGGGTDTQYF. For the CDR3, the DNA is TGTGCCAGCAGTTACGGCGGCGGAGGCACAGATACGCAGTATTTT.

The genes are TRBV28 and TRBJ1-5; 7 bases map to TRBD1. Trimming at V came to 5 bases and at J to 6 bases, leaving 13 bases not matched to a gene. Germline V gene lookup returns CDR1 MDHEN and CDR2 SYDVKM. The length of the CDR3 is 16 residues. The CDR3 spells CASSPYIDRASQPQHF. CDR3 DNA: TGTGCCAGCAGTCCCTACATCGACAGGGCCAGTCAGCCCCAGCATTTT.

The rearrangement links TRBV27 to TRBJ2-7; no firm D call. Deletions cut 10 bases from V and 1 base from J, with 14 bases between. The CDR3 sequence is 13 residues long. Germline lookup yields CDR1 MNHEY and CDR2 SMNVEV (reference sequence). The CDR3, as DNA: TGTGCCACCGTGGGCAGATCATCCTACGAGCAGTACTTC. Translation: CATVGRSSYEQYF.

CDR3 protein: CSVVTGRNEQYF. As DNA, the CDR3 is TGCAGCGTGGTGACAGGGCGCAACGAGCAGTACTTC. The chain combines TRBV29-1 with TRBJ2-7, with TRBD1 matching over 7 bases. The V segment lost 6 bases and the J segment 5 bases; nucleotides outside the gene matches: 7. The CDR3 totals 12 residues. From germline, CDR1 is SQVTM and CDR2 ANQGSEA.

This chain joins TRBV19 and TRBJ2-1, with no clear D. The CDR3 consists of 13 residues. CDR1 is LNHDA, CDR2 SQIVND, per germline (reference sequence). The germline V and J ends were trimmed by 1 base and 4 bases, with 5 bases remaining between them. The DNA of the CDR3 is TGTGCCAGTAGTATAGGCGAGTACAATGAGCAGTTCTTC. It codes for CASSIGEYNEQFF.

The chain has TRBV4-2 and TRBJ2-2; TRBD1 agrees at 7 bases. CDR1 and CDR2 (germline): LGHNA, YNFKEQ. V shed 4 bases, J shed 6 bases, and the junction held 5 bases outside the gene matches. The CDR3 spans 14 residues. The CDR3 nucleotides are TGTGCCAGCAGCCGAAGACAGGGAGCCGGGGAGCTGTTTTTT. Amino acid sequence: CASSRRQGAGELFF.

The chain is built from TRBV4-1 and TRBJ1-2, with TRBD1 identical over 7 bases. The CDR3 has 15 amino acids. CDR1 and CDR2 from the germline V gene are MGHRA and YSYEKL. V lost 2 bases to trimming and J lost 4 bases; unmatched junction nucleotides: 7. CDR3 sequence (DNA): TGCGCCAGCAGCCAAATGACAGGGACCCTCTATGGCTACACCTTC. As protein: CASSQMTGTLYGYTF.